The 22 T cell receptor beta chains reported below all come from one sample, sequenced in a study of cytomegalovirus exposure and HLA in healthy donors. Amplification used 60 Vbeta primers and 13 Jbeta primers. TCRdb keeps only in-frame clones here, not all; method: immunoSEQ multiplex PCR. The table shows approximately 200,000 clones, with more than 70% occurring only once. Material: PBMCs. These TCRs come from a boy younger than 18 in good health and CMV-seronegative.

This chain joins TRBV6-6 and TRBJ1-1; D not resolved. V shed 6 bases and J shed 10 bases, with 9 bases lying between them. Per germline, CDR1 MNHNY and CDR2 SVGAGI (reference sequence). The CDR3 is 10 amino acids. As DNA, the CDR3 is TGTGCCAGCAGAGCAAGTGGAGCTTTCTTT. This translates into CASRASGAFF.

This clone has only one observation. The chain uses TRBV7-2 and TRBJ1-5; no firm D call. Germline V CDR1 and CDR2: SGHTA, FQGNSA. The CDR3 runs to 16 residues. Trimming left V 1 base short and J 5 bases short, with 15 bases between. In nucleotides, the CDR3 is TGTGCCAGCAGCTTAGGTCCCCCCCTAGGATATCAGCCCCAGCATTTT. This translates into CASSLGPPLGYQPQHF. Combining the CDR3 with reference TRBV7-2 and TRBJ1-5 gives the whole variable domain GAGVSQSPSNKVTEKGKDVELRCDPISGHTALYWYRQSLGQGLEFLIYFQGNSAPDKSGLPSDRFSAERTGGSVSTLTIQRTQQEDSAVYLCASSLGPPLGYQPQHFGDGTRLSIL.

This chain uses TRBV6-5 with TRBJ1-6; D uncertain. The CDR3 covers 14 residues. V lost 6 bases and J 8 bases, leaving 14 bases between the germline ends. Germline CDR1 MNHEY, CDR2 SVGAGI. The CDR3 DNA reads TGTGCCAGCAGACCTGTCGCGGATGATTCACCCCTCCACTTT. Its translation: CASRPVADDSPLHF.

This clone was seen only a few times. This sequence joins TRBV19 and TRBJ2-5, with 7 bases fitting TRBD2. The germline gives CDR1 LNHDA, CDR2 SQIVND (reference sequence). The CDR3 spans 16 residues. J gave up 5 bases and V 5 bases, and 14 bases lay outside the gene matches. The DNA for the CDR3 is TGTGCCAGTAGTTCCCCCGGACTTCTCGGGGGGGAGACCCAGTACTTC. It translates to CASSSPGLLGGETQYF.

This clone appeared a few times. The CDR3 nucleotides are TGTGCCAGCAGCGCTCGGTCTAGCGGGTGGCGGTACTTC. Protein product: CASSARSSGWRYF. V gene TRBV9 combines with J gene TRBJ2-7, with 8 bases that match TRBD2. Trimming cost V 3 bases and J 12 bases; bases outside gene matches: 11. Germline V gene data show CDR1 as SGDLS and CDR2 as YYNGEE. The CDR3 spans 13 residues.

The rearrangement links TRBV4-1 to TRBJ2-1, with 8 bases that match TRBD2. Trimming at V came to 0 bases and at J to 7 bases, leaving 8 bases not matched to a gene. CDR1 is MGHRA, CDR2 YSYEKL, per germline. This CDR3 spans 16 amino acids. DNA of the CDR3: TGCGCCAGCAGCCAAGAAATGGGACTAGTAGAGAATGAGCAGTTCTTC. Protein product: CASSQEMGLVENEQFF.

The chain joins TRBV9 to TRBJ1-4, with D maybe TRBD1 (5 bases). V dropped 4 bases and J dropped 0 bases, with 10 bases sitting between them. In germline, CDR1 is SGDLS, CDR2 YYNGEE. The CDR3 length is 15 residues. CDR3 DNA sequence: TGTGCCAGCAGCCCCCGGGGGGCAACTAATGAAAAACTGTTTTTT. Protein product: CASSPRGATNEKLFF.

V gene TRBV11-2 combines with J gene TRBJ1-4; perhaps TRBD1 as D (6 bases). Trimming took 3 bases from V and 8 from J, leaving 10 bases between them. Germline V lookup: CDR1 SGHAT, CDR2 FQNNGV. The CDR3 sequence is 13 residues long. This CDR3 is CASSFGQGEKLFF. CDR3 coding DNA: TGTGCCAGCAGCTTCGGTCAGGGGGAAAAACTGTTTTTT. Variable domain in full (rest from reference TRBV11-2 and TRBJ1-4): EAGVAQSPRYKIIEKRQSVAFWCNPISGHATLYWYQQILGQGPKLLIQFQNNGVVDDSQLPKDRFSAERLKGVDSTLKIQPAKLEDSAVYLCASSFGQGEKLFFGSGTQLSVL.

The chain employs TRBV7-8 and TRBJ2-2, with D possibly being TRBD2 (6 bases). V lost 1 base and J 2 bases, leaving 8 bases between the germline ends. This CDR3 contains 15 residues. Germline assignment: CDR1 SGHVS and CDR2 FQNEAQ. CDR3 amino acids: CASSLGGTNTGELFF. The CDR3 DNA is TGTGCCAGCAGCTTAGGGGGGACTAACACCGGGGAGCTGTTTTTT.

The chain employs TRBV27 and TRBJ2-1, with 11 bases that match TRBD2. The CDR3 is made up of 15 amino acids. Trimming cost V 6 bases and J 4 bases; bases outside gene matches: 5. Germline V gene lookup returns CDR1 MNHEY and CDR2 SMNVEV (reference sequence). The CDR3 spells CASRGGTSGYNEQFF. CDR3 in DNA: TGTGCCAGCAGGGGGGGGACTAGCGGATACAATGAGCAGTTCTTC.

V and J are TRBV5-1 and TRBJ2-7; the match to TRBD1 covers 7 bases. V gave up 3 bases and J gave up 3 bases; unmatched junction bases: 3. The germline CDR1 and CDR2 sequences are SGHRS and YFSETQ. CDR3 length: 13 residues. The CDR3 DNA follows: TGCGCCAGCAGCTGGGACAGCGACTACGAGCAGTACTTC. Amino acids: CASSWDSDYEQYF.

The chain carries TRBV12-5 and TRBJ2-3, with 9 positions matching TRBD2. CDR1 LGHNT and CDR2 FRNRAP come from the germline V gene. The CDR3 sequence is 15 residues long. Trimming at V came to 2 bases and at J to 3 bases, leaving 3 bases not matched to a gene. The CDR3 loop reads CASGLRLAVTDTQYF. The CDR3 DNA reads as TGTGCTAGTGGTTTGCGACTAGCGGTTACAGATACGCAGTATTTT.

The chain joins TRBV19 to TRBJ1-5, with D perhaps TRBD1 (5 bases). Deletions cut 1 base from V and 3 bases from J, with 7 bases between. The germline V gene encodes CDR1 LNHDA and CDR2 SQIVND (reference sequence). The CDR3 length is 14 residues. CDR3: CASSIVGDNQPQHF. CDR3 bases: TGTGCCAGTAGTATAGTAGGGGACAATCAGCCCCAGCATTTT.

CDR3 DNA sequence: TGTGCCAGCAGTTTGACCTTTGGGGGCAACTATGGCTACACCTTC. The encoded protein is CASSLTFGGNYGYTF. The gene calls are TRBV27 and TRBJ1-2; a weak D match, TRBD1 (6 bases). Germline CDR1 MNHEY, CDR2 SMNVEV (reference sequence). The CDR3 contains 15 residues. Trimming took off 3 bases at V and 2 bases at J, with 13 bases between the two ends.

The chain uses TRBV6-5 and TRBJ2-3, with no clear D. Germline V gene lookup returns CDR1 MNHEY and CDR2 SVGAGI. Trimming cost V 6 bases and J 6 bases, with 7 bases left between them. The CDR3 sequence is 11 residues long. The CDR3 here is CASRFRDTQYF. In nucleotides, the CDR3 is TGTGCCAGCAGGTTCCGGGATACGCAGTATTTT.

In the case of this clone: This sample includes further DNA sequences coding for the same CDR3. The rearrangement joins TRBV11-3 to TRBJ1-1; a possible D gene is TRBD1 (6 bases). Germline V gene sequence: CDR1 SGHNT, CDR2 YENEEA. V lost 4 bases and J 3 bases, leaving 9 bases between the germline ends. The CDR3 spans 13 residues. In DNA form, the CDR3 reads TGTGCCAGCAGCTCAAACAGGGACACTGAAGCTTTCTTT. Translated, it gives CASSSNRDTEAFF.

The rearrangement links TRBV18 to TRBJ1-1; D call uncertain. This CDR3 is 14 amino acids long. Germline assignment: CDR1 KGHSH and CDR2 LQKENI. V lost 2 bases and J lost 8, with 15 bases in between. The CDR3 DNA reads as TGTGCCAGCTCACCAGTGGGAGGCGGAGGCGAAGCTTTCTTT. Its protein is CASSPVGGGGEAFF. The full variable domain, completed using reference TRBV18 and TRBJ1-1, is NAGVMQNPRHLVRRRGQEARLRCSPMKGHSHVYWYRQLPEEGLKFMVYLQKENIIDESGMPKERFSAEFPKEGPSILRIQQVVRGDSAAYFCASSPVGGGGEAFFGQGTRLTVV.

This rearrangement joins TRBV27 to TRBJ2-7; D is uncertain. CDR3 length: 14 residues. V was clipped by 4 bases and J by 7 bases, with 17 bases between them. Germline V gene sequence: CDR1 MNHEY, CDR2 SMNVEV (reference sequence). CDR3 region: CASSSHGPHVEQYF. DNA of the CDR3: TGTGCCAGCAGTTCACATGGTCCCCATGTTGAGCAGTACTTC.

The chain links TRBV5-1 to TRBJ2-7; a weak D match, TRBD1 (6 bases). The CDR3 extends over 17 amino acids. V lost 0 bases to trimming and J lost 3 bases, with 19 bases between them. In germline, CDR1 is SGHRS, CDR2 YFSETQ. The CDR3 spells CASSLGLRGRDNYEQYF. DNA for the CDR3: TGCGCCAGCAGCTTGGGGTTGAGGGGCCGGGACAACTACGAGCAGTACTTC. Based on the CDR3 plus reference TRBV5-1 and TRBJ2-7, the full variable domain is KAGVTQTPRYLIKTRGQQVTLSCSPISGHRSVSWYQQTPGQGLQFLFEYFSETQRNKGNFPGRFSGRQFSNSRSEMNVSTLELGDSALYLCASSLGLRGRDNYEQYFGPGTRLTVT.

The chain links TRBV30 to TRBJ1-1; D is perhaps TRBD1 (5 bases). The V end was cut by 5 bases, the J end by 0 bases, with 10 bases between. There are 13 residues in the CDR3. CDR1 is GTSNPN, CDR2 SVGIG, per germline (reference sequence). CDR3 residues: CAWGTGLNTEAFF. CDR3 nucleotide sequence: TGTGCCTGGGGAACAGGCTTGAACACTGAAGCTTTCTTT.

The chain couples TRBV5-1 to TRBJ2-2, with TRBD2 matching 15 bases. CDR1 is SGHRS and CDR2 is YFSETQ in the germline V gene. CDR3 length equals 19 residues. Trimming removed 2 bases from V and 1 base from J; junction bases left unmatched: 6. This CDR3 reads CASSFSGTSGGKNTGELFF. For the CDR3, the DNA is TGCGCCAGCAGCTTTTCCGGGACTAGCGGGGGGAAGAACACCGGGGAGCTGTTTTTT. The full variable domain, its missing parts supplied by reference TRBV5-1 and TRBJ2-2, is KAGVTQTPRYLIKTRGQQVTLSCSPISGHRSVSWYQQTPGQGLQFLFEYFSETQRNKGNFPGRFSGRQFSNSRSEMNVSTLELGDSALYLCASSFSGTSGGKNTGELFFGEGSRLTVL.

The chain couples TRBV5-1 to TRBJ2-1; TRBD2 matches at 9 bases. V trimming: 1 base; J trimming: 6 bases; junction bases outside the gene matches: 17. Germline values: CDR1 SGHRS, CDR2 YFSETQ. This CDR3 spans 19 amino acids. In DNA, the CDR3 is TGCGCCAGCAGCTTGTCGCCTAGCGGGACCTACTCTGCCCCCAATGAGCAGTTCTTC. Its protein product is CASSLSPSGTYSAPNEQFF.